The clone carrying this TCR beta chain was observed many times. What it recognizes is unknown. An end of the junction differs from the germline gene, which may be a read error. TCR beta CDR3 regions were amplified from RNA transcripts. First-round RT-PCR targeting the TCR CDR3 was performed with the HTBI primer set. One entry per CDR3 protein, called by TCRdb with MiXCR from the multiplex PCR reads. Here the sample spans roughly 560,000 distinct CDR3 sequences, around 15% being singletons. These data are taken from a study of T cells in Graves' hyperthyroidism and ophthalmopathy. General study findings and limits: In blood, most of the thyroid clonotypes expanded above 0.001 were also present.

Per the germline V gene, CDR1 is MGHDK and CDR2 is SYGVNS. This CDR3 contains 13 residues. Uncontrolled infections, other autoimmune diseases, pregnancy or lactation led to exclusion of patients. This chain links TRBV25-1 with TRBJ2-7; 10 bases agree with TRBD1. Input material: blood. The origin of this receptor is a woman aged 40 to 49 with Graves' ophthalmopathy. The CDR3 protein is CATSWGTGDEQYF. DNA of the CDR3: TGTGCCACCAGTTGGGGGACAGGGGACGAGCAGTACTTC.